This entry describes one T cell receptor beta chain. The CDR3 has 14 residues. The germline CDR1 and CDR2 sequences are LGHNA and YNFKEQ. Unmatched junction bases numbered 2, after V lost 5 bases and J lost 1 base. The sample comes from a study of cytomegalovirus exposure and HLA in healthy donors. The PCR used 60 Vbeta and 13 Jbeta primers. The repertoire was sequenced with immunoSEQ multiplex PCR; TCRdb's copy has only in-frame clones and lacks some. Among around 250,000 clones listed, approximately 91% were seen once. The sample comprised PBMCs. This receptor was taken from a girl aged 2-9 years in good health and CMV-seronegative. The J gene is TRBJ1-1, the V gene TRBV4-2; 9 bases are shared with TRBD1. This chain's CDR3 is CASSYRGQNTEAFF. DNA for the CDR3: TGTGCCAGCAGCTACAGGGGGCAGAACACTGAAGCTTTCTTT.